The 18 T cell receptor beta chains presented below share a single source sample, sequenced in a study of Graves' ophthalmopathy and Graves' hyperthyroidism. RNA transcripts provided the template for amplifying TCR beta CDR3 regions. The workflow started with a first-round RT-PCR run with HTBI primers and then moved on to a second-round multiplex PCR. TCRdb reanalysed the multiplex PCR reads using MiXCR and keeps one entry per CDR3 protein. The table has 660,000 or so distinct CDR3 sequences, 35% to 50% seen once. Sequencing was performed on peripheral blood. The source of these receptors is an adult man with Graves' ophthalmopathy.

This clonotype was counted ten times or more. This chain uses TRBV7-2 with TRBJ1-6; D uncertain. CDR1 is SGHTA, CDR2 FQGNSA, per germline. There are 15 residues in the CDR3. V was pared by 3 bases and J by 8 bases, with 14 bases between. The CDR3 DNA reads as TGTGCCAGCAGCTTTCCGGAGGCCCCCTATTCACCCCTCCACTTT. Its translation is CASSFPEAPYSPLHF. Full variable domain (outside the CDR3, taken from reference TRBV7-2 and TRBJ1-6): GAGVSQSPSNKVTEKGKDVELRCDPISGHTALYWYRQSLGQGLEFLIYFQGNSAPDKSGLPSDRFSAERTGGSVSTLTIQRTQQEDSAVYLCASSFPEAPYSPLHFGNGTRLTVT.

The gene calls are TRBV10-3 and TRBJ2-7; D is undetermined. The CDR3 has 10 amino acids. The V gene's germline CDR1 is ENHRY and CDR2 SYGVKD. The CDR3 sequence is CARLGYEQYF. The CDR3 DNA is TGTGCTAGACTCGGGTACGAGCAGTACTTC.

There are many counts of this clonotype. This chain links TRBV6-2 or TRBV6-3 with TRBJ2-5, with 8 bases identical to TRBD1. This CDR3 has 13 residues. The V gene end was trimmed by 6 bases and the J gene end by 5 bases; junction bases not matched to a gene: 5. Germline V CDR1 and CDR2: MNHEY, SVGEGT. The chain's CDR3 is CASSRNRGETQYF. The CDR3 nucleotides are TGTGCCAGCAGCCGGAACAGGGGGGAGACCCAGTACTTC.

This clonotype occurred many times. This chain uses TRBV2 with TRBJ2-5; 8 bases align to TRBD1. Per the germline V gene, CDR1 is SNHLY and CDR2 is FYNNEI. The length of the CDR3 is 15 residues. Trimming removed 6 bases from V and 4 bases from J; junction bases left unmatched: 10. The CDR3 coding sequence is TGTGCCAGCAGCTTACAGGGGGTCGGGTTAGAGACCCAGTACTTC. Protein sequence: CASSLQGVGLETQYF. The complete variable domain, with remaining parts taken from reference TRBV2 and TRBJ2-5, reads EPEVTQTPSHQVTQMGQEVILRCVPISNHLYFYWYRQILGQKVEFLVSFYNNEISEKSEIFDDQFSVERPDGSNFTLKIRSTKLEDSAMYFCASSLQGVGLETQYFGPGTRLLVL.

This clonotype was detected only a few times. The chain recombines TRBV12-5 with TRBJ2-2; TRBD1 matches 8 bases. The CDR3 has 16 residues. V lost 6 bases and J lost 2; bases outside the gene matches: 8. Germline lookup yields CDR1 LGHNT and CDR2 FRNRAP. Written as DNA, the CDR3 is TGTGCTAGTGGATGGACAGGGAGTAGTAACACCGGGGAGCTGTTTTTT. This codes for CASGWTGSSNTGELFF.

The chain has TRBV10-3 and TRBJ1-1, with 9 bases identical to TRBD1. Germline-derived CDR1 and CDR2 are ENHRY and SYGVKD. The CDR3 totals 16 residues. The J segment lost 5 bases and the V segment lost 0 bases, leaving 7 bases of the junction unmatched. CDR3 sequence reads: CAISESFGTGRTEAFF. The DNA of the CDR3 is TGTGCCATCAGTGAGTCTTTTGGGACAGGGCGAACTGAAGCTTTCTTT.

A remark on this clonotype: No conserved phenylalanine or tryptophan ends this CDR3, so it is likely a read error. J is TRBJ2-7 and V is TRBV10-3; 9 bases fit TRBD1. V trimming: 10 bases; J trimming: 0 bases; junction bases outside the gene matches: 10. Germline-derived CDR1 and CDR2 are ENHRY and SYGVKD. The CDR3 length is 15 residues. The CDR3, as DNA: TGTGCCAGCAGCTGGTGGACAGGGGCCTCCTACGAGCAGTACTCC. Protein product: CASSWWTGASYEQYS.

This chain joins TRBV25-1 and TRBJ2-5; 9 nucleotides match TRBD2. Germline V gives CDR1 MGHDK, CDR2 SYGVNS. Trimming removed 7 bases from V and 5 bases from J; junction bases left unmatched: 11. This CDR3 comprises 15 residues. The CDR3 sequence: CASIPRGLAAETQYF. CDR3 nucleotide sequence: TGTGCCAGCATCCCAAGGGGACTAGCAGCCGAGACCCAGTACTTC.

This clonotype is classed as medium-sized. V gene TRBV25-1 combines with J gene TRBJ1-3; 8 bases are a match to TRBD1. This CDR3 has 13 residues. V was pared by 5 bases and J by 8 bases, with 5 bases of the junction left unmatched. Germline V lookup: CDR1 MGHDK, CDR2 SYGVNS. CDR3 in amino acids: CASSPTGAHTIYF. DNA of the CDR3: TGTGCCAGCAGTCCGACAGGGGCGCACACCATATATTTT.

The chain links TRBV15 to TRBJ2-3; 13 bases line up with TRBD2. Unmatched junction bases numbered 1, after V lost 3 bases and J lost 4 bases. Germline CDR1 reads LNHNV; CDR2 reads YYDKDF (reference sequence). The CDR3 spans 15 residues. CDR3 bases: TGTGCCACCAGCAGGACTAGCGGGGGGTCAGATACGCAGTATTTT. It encodes CATSRTSGGSDTQYF.

This clonotype was counted between two and nine times. V and J are TRBV11-3 and TRBJ1-1; D gene unclear. Germline V gene sequence: CDR1 SGHNT, CDR2 YENEEA. The V gene lost 8 bases and the J gene lost 4 bases, with 17 bases spanning the gap. This CDR3 is 14 amino acids long. The CDR3 loop reads CASHGPRAPTEAFF. In DNA, the CDR3 is TGTGCCAGCCACGGGCCCCGGGCGCCCACTGAAGCTTTCTTT.

This clonotype has a handful of counts. This chain uses TRBV28 with TRBJ1-4; D is unresolved. V lost 7 bases to trimming and J lost 0 bases, with 9 bases between them. This CDR3 is built from 14 residues. Germline V gene sequence: CDR1 MDHEN, CDR2 SYDVKM. CDR3 in amino acids: CASKEGATNEKLFF. The CDR3 nucleotides are TGTGCCAGCAAGGAGGGCGCAACTAATGAAAAACTGTTTTTT.

This clonotype showed up just a few times. The chain combines TRBV7-2 with TRBJ2-7; a weak D match, TRBD2 (5 bases). This CDR3 is 17 amino acids long. V was trimmed by 5 bases and J by 0 bases, leaving 20 bases between them. The V gene's germline CDR1 is SGHTA and CDR2 FQGNSA. The CDR3 loop reads CASSPRVGYGSSYEQYF. The CDR3 region has the DNA TGTGCCAGCAGCCCGCGGGTAGGTTACGGGTCCTCCTACGAGCAGTACTTC.

The V call is TRBV12-3 or TRBV12-4, the J call TRBJ2-2; D gene ambiguous. CDR3 length equals 17 residues. Trimming stripped 7 bases from V and 3 bases from J, with 21 bases between. The CDR3 region is CASTPVLSETDTGELFF. CDR3 DNA sequence: TGTGCCAGCACCCCGGTTTTATCGGAGACGGACACCGGGGAGCTGTTTTTT.

Note on this clonotype: It may be a read error: a sequence one base away is much more abundant. This CDR3 is CASRNRGSGSTIYF. The CDR3 nucleotides read TGTGCCAGCAGGAACAGGGGCTCTGGAAGCACCATATATTTT. The rearrangement links TRBV7-9 to TRBJ1-3; 7 bases are shared with TRBD1. Germline CDR1 and CDR2: SEHNR and FQNEAQ (reference sequence). CDR3 length: 14 amino acids.

A remark on this clonotype: The conserved phenylalanine or tryptophan normally closing the CDR3 is absent here, so this likely arose from a read error. The DNA is left out, because the CDR3 cannot be placed on it with certainty; the CDR3 is given as TCRdb lists it. The J gene is TRBJ2-6, the V gene TRBV7-8; whether TRBD1, the table's D call, matches the DNA was not checked. Per the germline V gene, CDR1 is SGHVS and CDR2 is FQNEAQ. The CDR3 is made up of 10 amino acids, end residues included. CDR3 region: CASSLAGTEI.

This chain uses TRBV25-1 with TRBJ1-3; weak D call: TRBD1 (5 bases). Germline loops: CDR1 MGHDK, CDR2 SYGVNS. This CDR3 is built from 14 residues. CDR3 sequence: CGNIGTYSGNTIYF. Written as DNA, the CDR3 is TGTGGCAACATAGGGACCTACTCTGGAAACACCATATATTTT.

This clonotype was observed a few times. J is TRBJ1-6 and V is TRBV9, with D unclear. V was shortened by 5 bases and J by 0 bases, with 12 bases between the two germline ends. The CDR3 is made up of 16 amino acids. Germline CDR1 is SGDLS and CDR2 is YYNGEE. CDR3 sequence (DNA): TGTGCCAGCAGTTTGTGGAGAAGCTCCTATAATTCACCCCTCCACTTT. Translating it yields CASSLWRSSYNSPLHF.